Following are 23 T cell receptor beta chains from one sample sequenced in a study of blood T cell repertoires in COVID-19. Assay: immunoSEQ multiplex PCR; the TCRdb copy retains only in-frame clones and omits some. This sample has 150,000 to 200,000 clones, with 90% found just once. The material sequenced was peripheral blood. Receptors originate from a man between 45 and 60 years old with acute or convalescent COVID-19.

This clone was seen just once. The CDR3 DNA follows: TGTGCCAGCAGTTCGCGGGTGCGGGAAAATGGCTACACCTTC. Translated, it gives CASSSRVRENGYTF. The chain couples TRBV6-2 or TRBV6-3 to TRBJ1-2; no clear D gene. The CDR3 spans 14 residues. The V gene's germline CDR1 is MNHEY and CDR2 SVGEGT. V gave up 4 bases and J gave up 6 bases, with 15 bases separating them.

This rearrangement joins TRBV28 to TRBJ2-7, with D possibly TRBD1 on 6 matching bases. Germline-derived CDR1 and CDR2 are MDHEN and SYDVKM. CDR3 length: 13 amino acids. V dropped 3 bases and J dropped 2 bases, with 8 bases sitting between them. The CDR3 DNA follows: TGTGCCAGCAGTTTGGGACACACCTACGAGCAGTACGTC. Protein product: CASSLGHTYEQYV.

As DNA, the CDR3 is TGTGCCAGCAGTCGTACAGAGAACACTGAAGCTTTCTTT. Translating gives CASSRTENTEAFF. This chain uses TRBV12-3 or TRBV12-4 with TRBJ1-1; D gene ambiguous. V lost 5 bases to trimming and J lost 1 base, with 8 bases between them. The length of the CDR3 is 13 residues.

This sequence joins TRBV5-8 and TRBJ1-4; D is possibly TRBD1 (6 bases). The CDR3 is 15 residues long. In germline, CDR1 is SGHTS, CDR2 YDEGEE. Trimming took off 4 bases at V and 2 bases at J, with 12 bases between the two ends. The CDR3 DNA follows: TGTGCCAGCAGCCCCAGGGGATCTACTAATGAAAAACTGTTTTTT. Translating gives CASSPRGSTNEKLFF.

The V gene is TRBV7-2, the J gene TRBJ2-2; D is perhaps TRBD2 (6 bases). Germline V gene data show CDR1 as SGHTA and CDR2 as FQGNSA. V was pared by 0 bases and J by 1 base, with 6 bases between. The CDR3 is made up of 15 amino acids. The CDR3 DNA reads TGTGCCAGCAGCTTAGCTAGCGGGAACACCGGGGAGCTGTTTTTT. Amino acid sequence: CASSLASGNTGELFF.

This rearrangement joins TRBV12-3 or TRBV12-4 to TRBJ1-2, with D unclear. Between the trimmed V and J ends, which lost 3 bases and 2 bases, there was a span of 7 bases. The CDR3 has 13 residues. The DNA for the CDR3 is TGTGCCAGCAGTTTGAGGGAGAACTATGGCTACACCTTC. This encodes CASSLRENYGYTF.

This clone has only one observation. V is TRBV4-1 and J is TRBJ1-4; a possible D gene is TRBD1 (6 bases). V gave up 3 bases and J gave up 8 bases, with 28 bases separating them. Germline V gene lookup returns CDR1 MGHRA and CDR2 YSYEKL. CDR3 length: 19 residues. The CDR3 DNA reads TGCGCCAGCAGCCACGGGCTTTGGGGCCTAAAGGGGGTTCGCGAAAAACTGTTTTTT. Amino acid sequence: CASSHGLWGLKGVREKLFF.

This sequence joins TRBV7-8 and TRBJ1-5; TRBD1 agrees at 7 bases. The CDR3 is 15 amino acids. J was trimmed by 6 bases and V by 1 base; bases with no gene match: 6. The germline CDR1 and CDR2 sequences are SGHVS and FQNEAQ. CDR3 DNA: TGTGCCAGCAGCTTAGAAAACAGGGGCGCTCAGCCCCAGCATTTT. Its protein is CASSLENRGAQPQHF.

The chain is built from TRBV7-3 and TRBJ2-7; D is possibly TRBD1 (5 bases). Germline V lookup: CDR1 SGHTA, CDR2 FQGTGA. Trimming shortened V by 1 base and J by 0 bases, and 19 bases separated the two germline ends. The CDR3 is 18 amino acids. The CDR3 loop is CASSLKFPDRETSYEQYV. The CDR3 bases are TGTGCCAGCAGCTTAAAGTTCCCAGACAGAGAAACCTCCTACGAGCAGTACGTC.

Details on this clone: This same CDR3 is encoded by further DNA sequences in the sample. The CDR3, as DNA: TGTGCCAGCAGCTTGACATACGAGCAGTACTTC. It specifies CASSLTYEQYF. The chain combines TRBV11-2 with TRBJ2-7; the D is unclear. CDR1 and CDR2 from the germline V gene are SGHAT and FQNNGV. The CDR3 totals 11 residues. Trimming removed 3 bases from V and 4 bases from J, with 4 bases in between.

The chain combines TRBV28 with TRBJ2-1; 7 nucleotides line up with TRBD1. This CDR3 is built from 16 residues. Germline V gene sequence: CDR1 MDHEN, CDR2 SYDVKM. V dropped 2 bases and J dropped 4; count of bases not matched to a gene: 8. The CDR3: CASSLRGRRPYNEQFF. The CDR3 nucleotides are TGTGCCAGCAGTTTAAGGGGGCGCCGGCCGTACAATGAGCAGTTCTTC.

In this sample, this clone turned up once. This chain connects TRBV18 to TRBJ2-1; TRBD2 matches 10 bases. Germline V gene sequence: CDR1 KGHSH, CDR2 LQKENI. Unmatched junction bases numbered 2, after V lost 3 bases and J lost 6 bases. This CDR3 region has 14 residues. The CDR3 sequence is CASSPASGGNEQFF. The CDR3 coding sequence is TGTGCCAGCTCACCGGCTAGCGGGGGCAATGAGCAGTTCTTC.

The chain employs TRBV30 and TRBJ1-5; weak D call: TRBD1 (6 bases). Germline V lookup: CDR1 GTSNPN, CDR2 SVGIG (reference sequence). Trimming removed 2 bases at V and 2 bases at J, with 13 bases between. The CDR3 is made up of 15 amino acids. This CDR3 reads CAWSSGYRGNQPQHF. The CDR3, as DNA: TGTGCCTGGAGTTCTGGATACAGGGGCAATCAGCCCCAGCATTTT.

About this clone itself: Compared with germline, one end of the junction differs, possibly owing to a read error. The rearrangement links TRBV28 to TRBJ2-5; D is perhaps TRBD2 (6 bases). This CDR3 is built from 13 residues. From germline, CDR1 is MDHEN and CDR2 SYDVKM. The CDR3 loop is CASSLASGRLEDF. CDR3 nucleotides: TGTGCCAGCAGTTTGGCCAGTGGTAGACTAGAGGACTTC.

This chain joins TRBV7-6 and TRBJ1-6, with D unclear. CDR3 size: 13 residues. Germline lookup yields CDR1 SGHVS and CDR2 FNYEAQ. Deletions cut 5 bases from V and 7 bases from J, with 9 bases between. CDR3 sequence reads: CASSRGLNSPLHF. CDR3 nucleotide sequence: TGTGCCAGCAGCCGAGGGTTAAATTCACCCCTCCACTTT.

This chain uses TRBV19 with TRBJ2-6, with D unclear. The V gene's germline CDR1 is LNHDA and CDR2 SQIVND (reference sequence). The V end was cut by 9 bases, the J end by 2 bases, with 14 bases between. The CDR3 runs 15 residues. CDR3 DNA: TGTGCCAGCCAAATCCTCAGGACTGGGGCCAACGTCCTGACTTTC. Residues: CASQILRTGANVLTF.

V and J are TRBV2 and TRBJ2-7; 9 bases align to TRBD1. Germline assignment: CDR1 SNHLY and CDR2 FYNNEI. J gave up 4 bases and V 6 bases, and 7 bases lay outside the gene matches. The length of the CDR3 is 14 residues. CDR3 bases: TGTGCCAGCAGAACCGGGACAGGGCGTTACGAGCAGTACTTC. Translating it yields CASRTGTGRYEQYF.

This clone was found once. The genes are TRBV12-3 or TRBV12-4 and TRBJ1-1; TRBD1 matches 7 bases. V gave up 2 bases and J gave up 3 bases; unmatched junction bases: 0. The CDR3 has 13 residues. The CDR3 sequence is CASSLTGDTEAFF. DNA of the CDR3: TGTGCCAGCAGTTTAACAGGGGACACTGAAGCTTTCTTT.

The chain employs TRBV2 and TRBJ2-3, with 11 positions matching TRBD2. V was clipped by 6 bases and J by 4 bases; unmatched bases: 9. The CDR3 totals 16 residues. Per the germline V gene, CDR1 is SNHLY and CDR2 is FYNNEI. CDR3 sequence reads: CASSYGTSGVADTQYF. The CDR3 bases are TGTGCCAGCAGCTATGGGACTAGCGGAGTCGCAGATACGCAGTATTTT.

As DNA, the CDR3 is TGTGCCAGCAGCCGACAGGGGATCGATCAGCCCCAGCATTTT. As protein: CASSRQGIDQPQHF. This chain joins TRBV5-4 and TRBJ1-5, with 8 bases lining up with TRBD1. CDR1 and CDR2 from the germline V gene are SGHNT and YYREEE (reference sequence). There are 14 residues in the CDR3. The ends lost 4 bases at V and 5 bases at J; junction bases unmatched: 5.

This chain uses TRBV5-1 with TRBJ2-2, with D perhaps TRBD1 (5 bases). V was cut by 6 bases and J by 6 bases, with 15 bases left in between. Germline V gives CDR1 SGHRS, CDR2 YFSETQ. The CDR3 spans 14 residues. The CDR3 loop reads CASKGMTGAGELFF. The CDR3 bases are TGCGCCAGCAAGGGGATGACTGGGGCCGGGGAGCTGTTTTTT.

V is TRBV6-6 and J is TRBJ1-1, with 7 bases lining up with TRBD1. CDR3 length: 15 residues. Germline V gene data show CDR1 as MNHNY and CDR2 as SVGAGI (reference sequence). V gave up 5 bases and J gave up 3 bases; unmatched junction bases: 9. CDR3 DNA: TGTGCCAGCAGTGGACGAACAGGGGAGGACACTGAAGCTTTCTTT. Its translation: CASSGRTGEDTEAFF.

The chain joins TRBV2 to TRBJ1-2; TRBD1 matches at 7 bases. J gave up 2 bases and V 6 bases, and 3 bases lay outside the gene matches. This CDR3 is built from 13 residues. Germline CDR1 SNHLY, CDR2 FYNNEI. CDR3 loop: CASRAQGNYGYTF. The CDR3 bases are TGTGCCAGCAGGGCACAGGGGAACTATGGCTACACCTTC.